Below are 25 T cell receptor beta chains sequenced from a single sample in a study of CD8 T cells in Susac syndrome (dated by TCRdb to between 2017 and 2020). The library relied on the immunoSEQ multiplex PCR assay. RNA was extracted using the RNeasy kit, and 0.5 to 1 microgram was reverse transcribed with random hexamers. TCRdb reworked the public reads: Q25 trimming with fastp, MiXCR clone assembly, productive beta chains retained. Rows merge per CDR3 protein into single entries with the most common DNA and genes. In this sample the table shows fewer than 150,000 distinct CDR3 sequences, approximately 93% of which occur a single time. The ten top clones hold approximately 0.3% of the sample. The source material was CD8+ T cells from PBMCs. The receptors here all came from a human donor in good health.

The rearrangement uses TRBV24-1 and TRBJ2-1; D ambiguous. Germline-derived CDR1 and CDR2 are KGHDR and SFDVKD. Trimming pared 6 bases from V and 1 base from J, leaving 9 bases between. The CDR3 covers 14 residues. For the CDR3, the DNA is TGTGCCACCAGTCAGACCGATTCCTACAATGAGCAGTTCTTC. Translation gives CATSQTDSYNEQFF.

This clonotype was counted once. J is TRBJ1-4 and V is TRBV23-1, with D maybe TRBD1 (6 bases). TRBV23-1 is sorted into the ORF group, with uncertain function. The CDR3 sequence is 16 residues long. V was cut by 0 bases and J by 6 bases, with 14 bases left in between. This chain's CDR3 is CASSQSPTGKDEKLFF. The DNA for the CDR3 is TGCGCCAGCAGTCAATCGCCAACAGGGAAGGATGAAAAACTGTTTTTT.

The J gene is TRBJ2-7, the V gene TRBV7-9; the D gene could be TRBD1 or TRBD2 (6 bases each). The CDR3 extends over 15 amino acids. CDR1 and CDR2 from the germline V gene are SEHNR and FQNEAQ (reference sequence). V gave up 3 bases and J gave up 3 bases, with 15 bases separating them. CDR3 bases: TGTGCCAGCAGCTTCGGGGGCCTAGTCGGCTACGAGCAGTACTTC. Residues: CASSFGGLVGYEQYF. The full variable domain, its missing parts supplied by reference TRBV7-9 and TRBJ2-7, is DTGVSQNPRHKITKRGQNVTFRCDPISEHNRLYWYRQTLGQGPEFLTYFQNEAQLEKSRLLSDRFSAERPKGSFSTLEIQRTEQGDSAMYLCASSFGGLVGYEQYFGPGTRLTVT.

The chain combines TRBV5-6 with TRBJ2-6; D gene uncertain. Trimming stripped 0 bases from V and 0 bases from J, with 10 bases between. Germline assignment: CDR1 SGHDT and CDR2 YYEEEE. The CDR3 contains 17 residues. CDR3 in DNA: TGTGCCAGCAGCTTGGTACTGATTCCCTCTGGGGCCAACGTCCTGACTTTC. Residues: CASSLVLIPSGANVLTF.

The rearrangement links TRBV23-1 to TRBJ1-2; D gene unclear. TRBV23-1 is recorded as an ORF, its role being uncertain. The CDR3 loop spans 15 amino acids. Trimming left V 0 bases short and J 0 bases short, with 8 bases between. CDR3 loop: CASSQSTGTNYGYTF. CDR3 DNA sequence: TGCGCCAGCAGTCAATCAACGGGGACTAACTATGGCTACACCTTC.

The chain combines TRBV2 with TRBJ2-5; D call uncertain. The CDR3 totals 13 residues. Looked up from germline, CDR1 is SNHLY and CDR2 is FYNNEI. Trimming took off 2 bases at V and 7 bases at J, with 11 bases between the two ends. The CDR3 region is CASSESAGGTQYF. CDR3 nucleotide sequence: TGTGCCAGCAGTGAATCGGCCGGTGGGACCCAGTACTTC.

The CDR3 spells CSVDGQTGETQYF. The CDR3 DNA is TGCAGCGTTGACGGCCAAACTGGGGAGACCCAGTACTTC. The chain employs TRBV29-1 and TRBJ2-5, with D unclear. The CDR3 runs to 13 residues. The germline gives CDR1 SQVTM, CDR2 ANQGSEA. The germline V and J ends were trimmed by 3 bases and 5 bases, with 13 bases remaining between them.

In nucleotides, the CDR3 is TGTGCCAGCATAGGGGGTACAGAGACCCAGTACTTC. Amino acid sequence: CASIGGTETQYF. This rearrangement joins TRBV2 to TRBJ2-5; D is possibly TRBD1 (6 bases). The germline V and J ends were trimmed by 7 bases and 4 bases, with 10 bases remaining between them. CDR3 size: 12 residues. Germline CDR1 and CDR2: SNHLY and FYNNEI.

The chain uses TRBV9 and TRBJ2-1; D is ambiguous. V lost 0 bases, J lost 10 bases, and 8 bases lay in between. Germline CDR1 SGDLS, CDR2 YYNGEE. The CDR3 is made up of 12 amino acids. This CDR3 is CASSVDAREQFF. Here the CDR3 DNA reads TGTGCCAGCAGCGTAGATGCAAGAGAGCAGTTCTTC.

V usage is TRBV4-3 and J usage is TRBJ2-1; 11 bases align to TRBD2. V shed 0 bases, J shed 9 bases, and the junction held 4 bases outside the gene matches. Per the germline V gene, CDR1 is LGHNA and CDR2 is YSLEER. The CDR3 is 15 residues long. The CDR3 loop is CASSQEIGLAGEQFF. The CDR3 DNA sequence: TGCGCCAGCAGCCAAGAGATAGGACTAGCGGGTGAGCAGTTCTTC.

The rearrangement joins TRBV27 to TRBJ2-7; D is unclear. Trimming took off 10 bases at V and 3 bases at J, with 13 bases between the two ends. Germline V gene lookup returns CDR1 MNHEY and CDR2 SMNVEV (reference sequence). CDR3 size: 12 residues. DNA for the CDR3: TGTGCCACCTCGACCGACCTCTACGAGCAGTACTTC. Amino acid sequence: CATSTDLYEQYF.

The J gene is TRBJ2-1, the V gene TRBV29-1, with D perhaps TRBD2 (6 bases). The V and J ends lost 7 bases and 9 bases respectively, with 10 bases between them. The CDR3 totals 10 residues. Germline CDR1 and CDR2: SQVTM and ANQGSEA. CDR3 amino acids: CSANGSEQFF. The CDR3 region has the DNA TGCAGCGCCAACGGGAGTGAGCAGTTCTTC.

The chain joins TRBV19 to TRBJ2-4, with 7 bases aligning to TRBD1. The CDR3 consists of 17 residues. The V and J ends lost 3 bases and 8 bases, in that order; junction bases with no gene match: 16. Germline CDR1 reads LNHDA; CDR2 reads SQIVND (reference sequence). The CDR3: CASSIDRDRSSSDIQYF. The DNA for the CDR3 is TGTGCCAGTAGTATTGACAGGGATAGATCTTCTAGTGACATTCAGTACTTC.

This chain links TRBV15 with TRBJ2-2; TRBD1 agrees at 8 bases. The CDR3 runs 16 residues. The V segment lost 3 bases and the J segment 6 bases; nucleotides outside the gene matches: 9. Germline loops: CDR1 LNHNV, CDR2 YYDKDF (reference sequence). CDR3 amino acids: CATSSVHRGDAGELFF. The CDR3 DNA is TGTGCCACCAGCAGCGTCCACAGGGGGGACGCCGGGGAGCTGTTTTTT.

This sequence joins TRBV15 and TRBJ2-1, with D perhaps matching TRBD2 (5 bases). Germline V gene lookup returns CDR1 LNHNV and CDR2 YYDKDF (reference sequence). The V end lost 0 bases, the J end lost 5 bases, and 11 bases lay between the germline ends. This CDR3 comprises 15 residues. The CDR3 spells CATSREALGDNEQFF. CDR3 in DNA: TGTGCCACCAGCAGAGAGGCCCTCGGGGACAATGAGCAGTTCTTC.

This chain uses TRBV29-1 with TRBJ1-1; the D is unclear. CDR3 length: 10 amino acids. The germline gives CDR1 SQVTM, CDR2 ANQGSEA. V was shortened by 4 bases and J by 8 bases, with 8 bases between the two germline ends. The CDR3 DNA follows: TGCAGCGTTGCGACCCTAGAAGCTTTCTTT. It specifies CSVATLEAFF.

V gene TRBV3-1 combines with J gene TRBJ1-2; tentative D call: TRBD1 (6 bases). The V and J ends lost 1 base and 6 bases respectively, with 12 bases between them. CDR1 is LGHDT, CDR2 YNNKEL, per germline (reference sequence). The CDR3 covers 14 residues. The CDR3 sequence: CASSQGFNRDGYTF. The CDR3 nucleotides read TGTGCCAGCAGCCAAGGATTTAACAGGGATGGCTACACCTTC.

The chain is built from TRBV29-1 and TRBJ2-7; 7 bases match TRBD2. Unmatched junction bases numbered 3, after V lost 7 bases and J lost 0 bases. The CDR3 length is 12 residues. Germline lookup yields CDR1 SQVTM and CDR2 ANQGSEA. The chain's CDR3 is CSGGGSSYEQYF. CDR3 bases: TGCAGCGGGGGCGGGAGCTCCTACGAGCAGTACTTC.

This clonotype has just a few counts. CDR3 residues: CASSRTGDGELFF. CDR3 DNA: TGTGCCAGCAGCCGGACAGGCGACGGGGAGCTGTTTTTT. The V call is TRBV6-5, the J call TRBJ2-2; 7 bases line up with TRBD1. The CDR3 extends over 13 amino acids. Germline assignment: CDR1 MNHEY and CDR2 SVGAGI. The V gene end was trimmed by 6 bases and the J gene end by 7 bases; junction bases not matched to a gene: 5.

The V call is TRBV5-6, the J call TRBJ1-2; 7 bases fit TRBD1. The CDR3 contains 18 residues. The J segment lost 1 base and the V segment lost 4 bases, leaving 16 bases of the junction unmatched. Germline V gene lookup returns CDR1 SGHDT and CDR2 YYEEEE. DNA of the CDR3: TGTGCCAGCAGCGGTTACGAGGGGACAGATGCCATTAACTATGGCTACACCTTC. Protein: CASSGYEGTDAINYGYTF.

This clonotype came up a few times. The genes are TRBV6-1 and TRBJ1-2; D remains unclear. Trimming stripped 6 bases from V and 8 bases from J, with 19 bases between. Looked up from germline, CDR1 is MNHNS and CDR2 is SASEGT. The CDR3 totals 14 residues. The CDR3 here is CASSPLPAGSGYTF. Here the CDR3 DNA reads TGTGCCAGCAGCCCGCTCCCCGCAGGCTCAGGCTACACCTTC.

CDR3 sequence reads: CASSPSGRGDTQYF. The CDR3 DNA reads as TGTGCCAGCAGCCCCAGCGGGAGGGGAGATACGCAGTATTTT. The rearrangement links TRBV3-1 to TRBJ2-3; 10 positions match TRBD2. This CDR3 has 14 amino acids. Germline assignment: CDR1 LGHDT and CDR2 YNNKEL (reference sequence). The V segment lost 4 bases and the J segment 5 bases; nucleotides outside the gene matches: 3.

The chain employs TRBV9 and TRBJ1-2; 7 bases fit TRBD1. V shed 6 bases and J 5 bases; nucleotides not matched to a gene: 4. This CDR3 has 12 amino acids. Looked up from germline, CDR1 is SGDLS and CDR2 is YYNGEE. The CDR3 sequence is CASTGTAYGYTF. CDR3 bases: TGTGCCAGCACCGGGACAGCTTATGGCTACACCTTC.

This rearrangement joins TRBV27 to TRBJ2-1; 7 bases fit TRBD2. The CDR3 is made up of 17 amino acids. CDR1 MNHEY and CDR2 SMNVEV come from the germline V gene (reference sequence). Trimming at V came to 1 base and at J to 0 bases, leaving 6 bases not matched to a gene. CDR3 nucleotide sequence: TGTGCCAGCAGTTTATTGGGCGGGAGCCCCTCCTACAATGAGCAGTTCTTC. It is translated as CASSLLGGSPSYNEQFF.

This chain connects TRBV7-9 to TRBJ1-5; tentative D call: TRBD1 (5 bases). V lost 5 bases to trimming and J lost 3 bases, with 14 bases between them. This CDR3 spans 15 amino acids. Germline CDR1 reads SEHNR; CDR2 reads FQNEAQ (reference sequence). CDR3 protein: CASSPSDSYNQPQHF. Written as DNA, the CDR3 is TGTGCCAGCAGCCCGTCCGACAGCTACAATCAGCCCCAGCATTTT.